Detailed here is one T cell receptor beta chain. Its antigen is not known. These data come from a study of blood T cells in healthy people across ages. Study results and limitations: Estimates of total diversity, which came from one million sequenced T cells, were considered to be underestimates. Roughly linear declines in TCR beta diversity per million T cells occurred with age.

CDR3 size: 11 residues. The V gene's germline CDR1 is SNHLY and CDR2 FYNNEI. With 7 bases removed from V and 0 bases from J, the gap between germline ends came to 4 bases. A minimum of 6 micrograms of total RNA was extracted per sample. A second PCR, run for roughly 7 to 12 cycles, used a sample-barcoded 5' primer plus a J-beta primer mix. Each TCR beta cDNA got a 12-nucleotide random molecular identifier. TCRdb analysed the 5' RACE reads with MiXCR anew, one entry per CDR3 protein. The repertoire consists of 650,000 to 900,000 distinct CDR3 sequences, with approximately 65% occurring once and the leading ten covering 25% to 30%.

This receptor was identified in a man aged 25-40 years in good health. The V gene is TRBV2, the J gene TRBJ2-7; no clear D. The sequencing input was blood. The CDR3 loop is CASKASYEQYF. In DNA form, the CDR3 reads TGTGCCAGCAAGGCCTCCTACGAGCAGTACTTC.